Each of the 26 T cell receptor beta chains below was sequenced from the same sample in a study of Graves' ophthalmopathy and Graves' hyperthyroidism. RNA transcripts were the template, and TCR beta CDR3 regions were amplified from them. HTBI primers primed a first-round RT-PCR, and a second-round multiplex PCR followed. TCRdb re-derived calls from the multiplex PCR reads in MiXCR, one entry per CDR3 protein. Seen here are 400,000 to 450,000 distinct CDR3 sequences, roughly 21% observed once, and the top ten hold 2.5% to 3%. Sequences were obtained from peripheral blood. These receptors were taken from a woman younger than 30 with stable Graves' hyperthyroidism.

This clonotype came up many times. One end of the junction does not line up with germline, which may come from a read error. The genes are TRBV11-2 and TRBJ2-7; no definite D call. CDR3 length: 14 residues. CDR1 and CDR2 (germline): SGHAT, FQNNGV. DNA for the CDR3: TGTGCCAGCAGCTTAGGGGCCAGAACCTACAAGCAGTACTTC. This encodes CASSLGARTYKQYF.

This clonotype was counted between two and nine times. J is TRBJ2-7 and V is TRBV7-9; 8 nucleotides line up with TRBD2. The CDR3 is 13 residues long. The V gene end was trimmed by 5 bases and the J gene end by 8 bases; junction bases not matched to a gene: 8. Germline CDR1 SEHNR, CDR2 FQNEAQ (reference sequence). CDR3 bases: TGTGCCAGCAGCCAACCGGGACTAGAGCAGCAGTACTTC. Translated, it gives CASSQPGLEQQYF.

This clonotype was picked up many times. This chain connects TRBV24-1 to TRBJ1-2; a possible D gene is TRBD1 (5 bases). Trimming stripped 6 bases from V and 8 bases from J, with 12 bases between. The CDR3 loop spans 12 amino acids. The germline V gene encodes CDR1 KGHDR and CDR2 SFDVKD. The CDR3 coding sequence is TGTGCCACCAGTTGGGGAGGGGACGGCTACACCTTC. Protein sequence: CATSWGGDGYTF.

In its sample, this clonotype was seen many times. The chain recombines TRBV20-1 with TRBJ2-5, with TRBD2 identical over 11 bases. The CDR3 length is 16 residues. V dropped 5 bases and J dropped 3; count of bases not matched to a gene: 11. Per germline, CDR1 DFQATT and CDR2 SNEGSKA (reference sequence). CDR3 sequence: CSALPALSGREETQYF. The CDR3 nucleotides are TGCAGTGCTTTGCCCGCTCTTAGCGGGAGGGAAGAGACCCAGTACTTC.

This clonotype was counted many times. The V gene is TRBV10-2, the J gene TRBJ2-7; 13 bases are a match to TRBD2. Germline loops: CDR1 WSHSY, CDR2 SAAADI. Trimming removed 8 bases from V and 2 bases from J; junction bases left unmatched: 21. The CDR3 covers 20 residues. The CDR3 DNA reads TGCGCCAGCGGGGGACAGGGGGATGAGGGACTAGCGGGACTTACCTACGAGCAGTACTTC. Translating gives CASGGQGDEGLAGLTYEQYF.

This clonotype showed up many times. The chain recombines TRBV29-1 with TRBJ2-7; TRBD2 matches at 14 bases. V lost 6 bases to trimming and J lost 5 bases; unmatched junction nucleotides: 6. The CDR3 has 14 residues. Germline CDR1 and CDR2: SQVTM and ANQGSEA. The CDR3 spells CSVVGTSGSHEQYF. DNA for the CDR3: TGCAGCGTAGTAGGGACTAGCGGGAGCCACGAGCAGTACTTC.

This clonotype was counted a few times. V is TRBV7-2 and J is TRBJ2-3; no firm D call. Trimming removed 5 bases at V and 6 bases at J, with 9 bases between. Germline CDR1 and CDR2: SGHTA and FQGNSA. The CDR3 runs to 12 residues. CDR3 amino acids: CASSPGRDTQYF. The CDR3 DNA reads TGTGCCAGCAGCCCCGGGCGGGATACGCAGTATTTT.

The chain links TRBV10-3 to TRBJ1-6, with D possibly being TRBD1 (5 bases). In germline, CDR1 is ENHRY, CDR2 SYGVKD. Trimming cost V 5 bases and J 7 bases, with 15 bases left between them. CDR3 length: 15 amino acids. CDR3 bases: TGTGCCATCAGTAGCTCGCGGGACGGGAATTCACCCCTCCACTTT. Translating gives CAISSSRDGNSPLHF.

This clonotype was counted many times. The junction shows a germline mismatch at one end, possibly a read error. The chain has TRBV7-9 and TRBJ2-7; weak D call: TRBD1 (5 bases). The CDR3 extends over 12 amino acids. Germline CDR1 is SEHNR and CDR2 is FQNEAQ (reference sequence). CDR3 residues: CASSDSSYGQYF. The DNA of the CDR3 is TGTGCCAGCAGCGACAGCTCCTACGGGCAGTACTTC.

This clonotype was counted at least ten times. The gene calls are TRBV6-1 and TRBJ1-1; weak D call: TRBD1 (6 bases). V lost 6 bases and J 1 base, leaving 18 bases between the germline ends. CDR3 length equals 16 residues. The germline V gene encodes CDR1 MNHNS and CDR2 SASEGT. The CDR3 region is CASSDPGGARNTEAFF. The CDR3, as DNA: TGTGCCAGCAGCGACCCCGGGGGCGCGAGGAACACTGAAGCTTTCTTT.

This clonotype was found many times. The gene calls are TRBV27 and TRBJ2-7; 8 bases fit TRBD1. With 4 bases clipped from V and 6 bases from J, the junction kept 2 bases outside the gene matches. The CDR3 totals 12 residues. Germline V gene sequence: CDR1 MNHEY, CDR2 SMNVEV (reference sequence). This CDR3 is CASSYTGGEQYF. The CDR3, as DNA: TGTGCCAGCAGTTATACAGGGGGCGAGCAGTACTTC.

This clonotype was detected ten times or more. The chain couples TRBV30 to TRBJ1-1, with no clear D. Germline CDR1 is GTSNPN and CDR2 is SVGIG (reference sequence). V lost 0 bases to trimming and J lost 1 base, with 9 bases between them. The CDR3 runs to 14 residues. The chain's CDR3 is CAWSVAKTNTEAFF. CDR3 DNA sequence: TGTGCCTGGAGTGTAGCTAAGACGAACACTGAAGCTTTCTTT.

CDR3 region: CASSLRAHSGTGGDEQYF. In DNA form, the CDR3 reads TGTGCCAGCTCACTCAGAGCCCATTCCGGGACAGGGGGCGACGAGCAGTACTTC. The chain carries TRBV18 and TRBJ2-7; 12 bases match TRBD1. With 4 bases clipped from V and 5 bases from J, the junction kept 15 bases outside the gene matches. Germline CDR1 is KGHSH and CDR2 is LQKENI. This CDR3 is built from 18 residues.

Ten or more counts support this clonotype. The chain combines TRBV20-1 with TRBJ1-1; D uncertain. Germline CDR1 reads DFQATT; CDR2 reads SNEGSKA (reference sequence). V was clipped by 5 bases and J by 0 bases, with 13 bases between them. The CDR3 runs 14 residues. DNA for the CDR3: TGCAGTGCTTTTTCACAAACAGTGAACACTGAAGCTTTCTTT. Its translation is CSAFSQTVNTEAFF.

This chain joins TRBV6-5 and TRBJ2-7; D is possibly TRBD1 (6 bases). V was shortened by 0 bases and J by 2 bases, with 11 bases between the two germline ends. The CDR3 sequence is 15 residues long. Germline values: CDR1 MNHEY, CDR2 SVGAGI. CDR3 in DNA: TGTGCCAGCAGTTACTCGGGACACCTCACCTACGAGCAGTACTTC. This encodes CASSYSGHLTYEQYF.

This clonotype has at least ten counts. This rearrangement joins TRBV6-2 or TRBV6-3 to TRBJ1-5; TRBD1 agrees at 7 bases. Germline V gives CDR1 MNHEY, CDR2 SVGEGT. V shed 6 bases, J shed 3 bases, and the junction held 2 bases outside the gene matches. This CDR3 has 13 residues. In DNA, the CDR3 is TGTGCCAGCAGAGACAGGGCCAATCAGCCCCAGCATTTT. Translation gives CASRDRANQPQHF.

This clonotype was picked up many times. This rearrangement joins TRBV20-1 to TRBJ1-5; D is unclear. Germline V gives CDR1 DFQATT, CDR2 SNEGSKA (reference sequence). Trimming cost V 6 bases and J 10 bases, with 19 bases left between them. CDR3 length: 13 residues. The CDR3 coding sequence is TGCAGTGCCCAAAGAACAAGTGGAGGCCCCCAGCATTTT. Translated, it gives CSAQRTSGGPQHF.

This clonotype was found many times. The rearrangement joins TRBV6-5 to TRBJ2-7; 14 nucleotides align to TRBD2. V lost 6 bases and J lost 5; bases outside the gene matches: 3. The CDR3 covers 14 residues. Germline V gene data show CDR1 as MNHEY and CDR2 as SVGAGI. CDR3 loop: CASRGLAGANEQYF. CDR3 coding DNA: TGTGCCAGCAGGGGACTAGCGGGAGCCAACGAGCAGTACTTC.

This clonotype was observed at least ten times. CDR3 bases: TGCAGCGTTGGATGGGGAACTACCCAAGAGACCCAGTACTTC. This encodes CSVGWGTTQETQYF. The chain couples TRBV29-1 to TRBJ2-5; the D is unclear. Per the germline V gene, CDR1 is SQVTM and CDR2 is ANQGSEA. V was shortened by 4 bases and J by 1 base, with 13 bases between the two germline ends. The CDR3 covers 14 residues.

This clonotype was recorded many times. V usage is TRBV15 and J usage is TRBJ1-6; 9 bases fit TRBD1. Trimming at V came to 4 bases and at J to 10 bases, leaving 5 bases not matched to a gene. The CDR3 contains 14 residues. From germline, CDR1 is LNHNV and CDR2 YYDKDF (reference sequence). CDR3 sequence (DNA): TGTGCCACCAGCAAGGGACAGGGTTGGTCACCCCTCCACTTT. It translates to CATSKGQGWSPLHF.

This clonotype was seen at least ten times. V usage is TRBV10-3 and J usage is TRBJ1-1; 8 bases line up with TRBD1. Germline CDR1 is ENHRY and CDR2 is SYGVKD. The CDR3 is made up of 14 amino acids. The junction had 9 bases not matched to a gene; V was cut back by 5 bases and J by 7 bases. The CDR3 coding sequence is TGTGCCATCAGTCAAACAGGGGGAGAGCTTGAAGCTTTCTTT. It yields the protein CAISQTGGELEAFF.

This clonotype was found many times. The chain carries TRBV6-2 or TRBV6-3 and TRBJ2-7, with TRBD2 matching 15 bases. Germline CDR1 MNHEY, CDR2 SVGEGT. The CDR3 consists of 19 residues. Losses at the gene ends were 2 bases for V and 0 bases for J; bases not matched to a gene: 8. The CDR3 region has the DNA TGTGCCAGCAGTTACCTGGGACTAGCGGGAGGTCCCAGCTCCTACGAGCAGTACTTC. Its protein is CASSYLGLAGGPSSYEQYF.

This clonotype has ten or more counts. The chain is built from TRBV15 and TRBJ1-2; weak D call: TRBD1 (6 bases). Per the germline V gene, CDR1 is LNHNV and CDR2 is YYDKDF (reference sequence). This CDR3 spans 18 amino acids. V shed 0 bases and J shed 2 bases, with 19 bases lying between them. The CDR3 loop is CATSRDLGSEDRNYGYTF. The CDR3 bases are TGTGCCACCAGCAGAGATTTGGGCTCGGAGGACAGAAACTATGGCTACACCTTC.

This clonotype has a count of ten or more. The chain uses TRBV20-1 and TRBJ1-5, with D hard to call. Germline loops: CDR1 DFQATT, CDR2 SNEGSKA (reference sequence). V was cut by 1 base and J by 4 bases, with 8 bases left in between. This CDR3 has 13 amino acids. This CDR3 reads CSARGSLNQPQHF. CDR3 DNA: TGCAGTGCTAGAGGCAGCCTTAATCAGCCCCAGCATTTT.

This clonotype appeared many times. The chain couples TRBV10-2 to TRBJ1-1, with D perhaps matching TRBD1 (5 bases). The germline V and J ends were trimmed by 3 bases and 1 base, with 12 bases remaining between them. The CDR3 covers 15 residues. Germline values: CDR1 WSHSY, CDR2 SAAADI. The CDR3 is CASSEKAGRNTEAFF. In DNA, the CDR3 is TGCGCCAGCAGTGAAAAGGCAGGGCGGAACACTGAAGCTTTCTTT.

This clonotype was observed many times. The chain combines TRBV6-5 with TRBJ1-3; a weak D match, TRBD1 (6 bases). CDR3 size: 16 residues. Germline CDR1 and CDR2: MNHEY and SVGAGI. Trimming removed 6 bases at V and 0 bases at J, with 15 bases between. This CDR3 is CASRITGTNSGNTIYF. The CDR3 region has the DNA TGTGCCAGCAGGATTACAGGGACGAACTCTGGAAACACCATATATTTT.